This T cell receptor beta chain was identified in a study of Ad26.COV2.S vaccination and SARS-CoV-2 variants. Only in-frame clones appear in the TCRdb table, and some are missing; sequencing was by immunoSEQ multiplex PCR. The sample lists fewer than 500,000 clones; about 90% were seen once. The CDR3 extends over 13 amino acids. CDR1 ENHRY and CDR2 SYGVKD come from the germline V gene. Trimming cost V 6 bases and J 2 bases, with 10 bases left between them. Treatment here: approximately 18 received Ad26.COV2.S at low or high dose, single or two shots; roughly 5 received placebo; per-sample allocation not given. Sampling was done on day 63 after the first vaccine or placebo injection.

The chain combines TRBV10-3 with TRBJ2-5, with a weak D call TRBD1 (6 bases). The sequencing here drew on peripheral blood, taken in a trial of Ad26.COV2.S vaccine versus placebo. This clonotype originated in a person between 18 and 59 years old who received the Ad26.COV2.S COVID-19 vaccine or a placebo. The CDR3 protein is CAIRGDRQETQYF. The DNA for the CDR3 is TGTGCCATCAGAGGAGACAGGCAAGAGACCCAGTACTTC.